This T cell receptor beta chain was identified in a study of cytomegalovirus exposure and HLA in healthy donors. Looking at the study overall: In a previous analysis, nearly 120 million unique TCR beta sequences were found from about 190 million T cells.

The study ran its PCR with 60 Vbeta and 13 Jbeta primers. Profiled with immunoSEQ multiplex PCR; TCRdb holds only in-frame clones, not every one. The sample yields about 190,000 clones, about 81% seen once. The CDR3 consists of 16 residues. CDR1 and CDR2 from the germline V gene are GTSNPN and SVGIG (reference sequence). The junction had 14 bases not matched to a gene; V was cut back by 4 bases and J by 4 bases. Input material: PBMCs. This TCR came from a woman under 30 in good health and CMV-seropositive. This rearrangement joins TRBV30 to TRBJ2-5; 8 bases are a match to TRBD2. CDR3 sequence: CAWIPTPGGRGETQYF. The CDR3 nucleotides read TGTGCCTGGATTCCCACTCCGGGAGGGAGAGGAGAGACCCAGTACTTC.